The source of this T cell receptor beta chain is a study of molecular identifiers for immune sequencing clone quantification. Study details: In replicates, RNA from around 20,000 or 100,000 naive CD8 cells was divided five ways and four parts were sequenced.

About this clonotype: Its antigen is currently unknown.

The V and J ends lost 0 bases and 6 bases respectively, with 16 bases between them. The germline CDR1 and CDR2 sequences are GTSNPN and SVGIG (reference sequence). The CDR3 spans 15 residues. Study-level findings and limits: Barcode collisions between identical TCR molecules could shrink estimates of highly expanded clone sizes.

TCRdb ran MiXCR on the PCR reads and lists one entry per CDR3 protein. The profile shows roughly 320,000 distinct CDR3 sequences, over 20% of them singletons. Libraries for naive CD8 T cells, which were made from 20,000 to 1,000,000 sorted cells, drew on 10%, 30% or 50% of the RNA. A CD8+CD4-CCR7+CD45RA+ phenotype served as the sorting definition for naive CD8 T cells. Material for sequencing was naive CD8+ T cells from blood, with Jurkat cell RNA spiked in. The subset here: FACS-sorted CD8+CD4-CCR7+CD45RA+ naive T cells. V and J are TRBV30 and TRBJ2-3; weak D call: TRBD2 (7 bases). This sequence was found in a human donor in good health. Some libraries in this study had Jurkat cell RNA spiked in. The CDR3 here is CAWSVRGGALDTQYF. In DNA, the CDR3 is TGTGCCTGGAGTGTACGTGGGGGGGCCTTGGATACGCAGTATTTT.